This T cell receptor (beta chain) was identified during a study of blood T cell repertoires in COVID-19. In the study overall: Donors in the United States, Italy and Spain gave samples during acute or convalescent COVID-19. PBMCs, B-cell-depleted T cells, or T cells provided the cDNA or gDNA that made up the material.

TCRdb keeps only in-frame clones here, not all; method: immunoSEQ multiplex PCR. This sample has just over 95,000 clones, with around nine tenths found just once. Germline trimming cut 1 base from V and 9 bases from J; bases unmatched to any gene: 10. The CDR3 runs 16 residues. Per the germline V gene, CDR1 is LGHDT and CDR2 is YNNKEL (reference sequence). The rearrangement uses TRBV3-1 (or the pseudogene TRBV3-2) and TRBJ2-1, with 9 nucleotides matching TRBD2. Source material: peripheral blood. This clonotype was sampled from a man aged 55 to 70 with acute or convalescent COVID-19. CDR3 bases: TGTGCCAGCAGCCAAGGGCTTGGCGGGGGGGTGGCTGAGCAGTTCTTC. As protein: CASSQGLGGGVAEQFF.